This TCR beta chain originates from a study of blood T cell repertoires in COVID-19. Method: immunoSEQ multiplex PCR; TCRdb's copy keeps in-frame clones and lacks some. The sample yields 150,000 to 200,000 clones, roughly nine tenths seen once. CDR1 is LNHDA, CDR2 SQIVND, per germline (reference sequence). The length of the CDR3 is 14 residues. V was pared by 3 bases and J by 5 bases, with 11 bases between. The receptor's source is an older woman with acute or convalescent COVID-19. The chain recombines TRBV19 with TRBJ2-4; TRBD2 is a possible D gene (5 bases). Sequencing used peripheral blood. CDR3 protein: CASSIRDGENIQYF. CDR3 sequence (DNA): TGTGCCAGTAGTATTAGAGACGGGGAAAACATTCAGTACTTC.